This is a list of T cell receptor beta chains from one sample in a study of T-cell memory formation after mild COVID-19. TCRdb recomputed calls from the 5' RACE reads with MiXCR, one row per CDR3 protein. This sample carries more than 250,000 distinct CDR3 sequences, about 17% of them seen once, and the ten largest clones take 20% to 25%. The sample consisted of PBMCs or a T cell subset sorted from them (not recorded which). These receptors were obtained from a man younger than 35 who had mild COVID-19 (a few samples of this study predate the infection). Cell type and time point are not known. Each CDR3 is given with its conserved first and last residue. Each record gives: clone size, D gene, J gene, V gene, CDR3 protein, CDR3 DNA. The D gene is left open where the match is weak. The size entry is marked missing in some rows and otherwise reads once, few, many or a size class.

clone size: .; D gene: TRBD2; J gene: TRBJ2-5; V gene: TRBV29-1; CDR3 protein: CSVASGVDTQYF; CDR3 DNA: TGCAGCGTTGCTAGCGGGGTAGATACCCAGTACTTC
clone size: few; D gene: .; J gene: TRBJ1-1; V gene: TRBV7-9; CDR3 protein: CASSLERQNTEAFF; CDR3 DNA: TGTGCCAGCAGCTTAGAACGGCAGAACACTGAAGCTTTCTTT
clone size: .; D gene: .; J gene: TRBJ2-5; V gene: TRBV12-3/TRBV12-4; CDR3 protein: CASSPRQVQETQYF; CDR3 DNA: TGTGCCAGCAGTCCGCGACAGGTCCAAGAGACCCAGTACTTC
clone size: .; D gene: .; J gene: TRBJ2-2; V gene: TRBV12-3/TRBV12-4; CDR3 protein: CASSLGSATGELFF; CDR3 DNA: TGTGCCAGCAGTTTGGGGTCGGCGACCGGGGAGCTGTTTTTT
clone size: few; D gene: TRBD2; J gene: TRBJ2-5; V gene: TRBV5-6; CDR3 protein: CASSLAGQRGGWYF; CDR3 DNA: TGTGCCAGCAGCTTGGCTGGACAGCGGGGGGGTTGGTACTTC
clone size: .; D gene: .; J gene: TRBJ1-2; V gene: TRBV12-3/TRBV12-4; CDR3 protein: CASSFQGGVERGYTF; CDR3 DNA: TGTGCCAGCAGTTTCCAGGGCGGGGTAGAGAGAGGCTACACCTTC
clone size: few; D gene: .; J gene: TRBJ2-3; V gene: TRBV14; CDR3 protein: CASSQSVRRTDTQYF; CDR3 DNA: TGTGCCAGCAGCCAGAGCGTAAGACGCACAGATACGCAGTATTTT
clone size: .; D gene: TRBD1; J gene: TRBJ2-2; V gene: TRBV10-3; CDR3 protein: CAISVTGEGTGELFF; CDR3 DNA: TGTGCCATCAGTGTCACAGGGGAAGGCACCGGGGAGCTGTTTTTT
clone size: few; D gene: TRBD2; J gene: TRBJ2-5; V gene: TRBV20-1; CDR3 protein: CSASFERGGLGQETQYF; CDR3 DNA: TGCAGTGCTAGTTTCGAGCGGGGGGGCCTAGGGCAAGAGACCCAGTACTTC
clone size: few; D gene: .; J gene: TRBJ2-7; V gene: TRBV5-1; CDR3 protein: CASSGTIGGNEQYF; CDR3 DNA: TGCGCCAGCAGCGGTACAATTGGGGGAAACGAGCAGTACTTC
clone size: few; D gene: .; J gene: TRBJ1-1; V gene: TRBV29-1; CDR3 protein: CSVGHHNTEAFF; CDR3 DNA: TGCAGCGTTGGACACCACAACACTGAAGCTTTCTTT
clone size: .; D gene: .; J gene: TRBJ1-1; V gene: TRBV9; CDR3 protein: CASSDVSLADTEAFF; CDR3 DNA: TGTGCCAGCAGCGACGTTAGCCTCGCGGACACTGAAGCTTTCTTT
clone size: .; D gene: .; J gene: TRBJ1-6; V gene: TRBV9; CDR3 protein: CASSPQGNNSPLHF; CDR3 DNA: TGTGCCAGCAGCCCTCAGGGGAATAATTCACCCCTCCACTTT
clone size: .; D gene: TRBD1; J gene: TRBJ1-2; V gene: TRBV4-1; CDR3 protein: CASSTRQGRYGYTF; CDR3 DNA: TGCGCCAGCAGCACCCGACAGGGCCGCTATGGCTACACCTTC
clone size: many; D gene: TRBD2; J gene: TRBJ2-7; V gene: TRBV7-2; CDR3 protein: CASSPRDYKYEQYF; CDR3 DNA: TGTGCCAGCAGCCCCCGGGACTATAAATACGAGCAGTACTTC
clone size: .; D gene: .; J gene: TRBJ2-7; V gene: TRBV20-1; CDR3 protein: CSASAGRNYEQYF; CDR3 DNA: TGCAGTGCTAGTGCCGGGCGCAACTACGAGCAGTACTTC
clone size: .; D gene: .; J gene: TRBJ2-5; V gene: TRBV7-2; CDR3 protein: CASRSRTEETQYF; CDR3 DNA: TGTGCCAGCAGGTCCCGGACAGAAGAGACCCAGTACTTC
clone size: .; D gene: TRBD2; J gene: TRBJ2-1; V gene: TRBV4-1; CDR3 protein: CASSQVILAGGYNEQFF; CDR3 DNA: TGCGCCAGCAGCCAAGTGATACTAGCGGGGGGCTACAATGAGCAGTTCTTC
clone size: few; D gene: .; J gene: TRBJ2-2; V gene: TRBV20-1; CDR3 protein: CSARVGTGELFF; CDR3 DNA: TGCAGTGCTAGAGTGGGCACCGGGGAGCTGTTTTTT
clone size: few; D gene: .; J gene: TRBJ2-7; V gene: TRBV7-2; CDR3 protein: CASSPSIKGYEQYF; CDR3 DNA: TGTGCCAGCAGCCCCAGTATAAAGGGCTACGAGCAGTACTTC
clone size: few; D gene: .; J gene: TRBJ2-1; V gene: TRBV5-1; CDR3 protein: CASGRVERNEQFF; CDR3 DNA: TGCGCCAGCGGCAGGGTGGAGCGGAATGAGCAGTTCTTC
clone size: many; D gene: .; J gene: TRBJ2-1; V gene: TRBV10-3; CDR3 protein: CAISERKVYNEQFF; CDR3 DNA: TGTGCCATCAGTGAGAGAAAAGTCTACAATGAGCAGTTCTTC
clone size: .; D gene: .; J gene: TRBJ2-3; V gene: TRBV28; CDR3 protein: CASSSPGGAGADTQYF; CDR3 DNA: TGTGCCAGCAGTTCCCCCGGAGGAGCGGGCGCAGATACGCAGTATTTT
clone size: few; D gene: .; J gene: TRBJ1-1; V gene: TRBV5-1; CDR3 protein: CASSLLDMSEAFF; CDR3 DNA: TGCGCCAGCAGCTTACTGGACATGTCTGAAGCTTTCTTT
clone size: .; D gene: TRBD1; J gene: TRBJ2-4; V gene: TRBV20-1; CDR3 protein: CSAHIGQGVAKNIQYF; CDR3 DNA: TGCAGTGCTCATATTGGACAGGGAGTAGCCAAAAACATTCAGTACTTC
clone size: .; D gene: .; J gene: TRBJ1-2; V gene: TRBV4-1; CDR3 protein: CASSQGRGNPNYGYTF; CDR3 DNA: TGCGCCAGCAGCCAAGGGAGGGGGAACCCTAACTATGGCTACACCTTC
clone size: .; D gene: .; J gene: TRBJ1-2; V gene: TRBV10-3; CDR3 protein: CAITRTAVFYGYTF; CDR3 DNA: TGTGCCATCACACGGACAGCGGTTTTCTATGGCTACACCTTC
clone size: .; D gene: .; J gene: TRBJ2-3; V gene: TRBV5-1; CDR3 protein: CASSPKDGGSSTDTQYF; CDR3 DNA: TGCGCCAGCAGCCCCAAGGATGGCGGTTCTAGCACAGATACGCAGTATTTT
clone size: few; D gene: .; J gene: TRBJ1-3; V gene: TRBV5-5; CDR3 protein: CASSSGQPHSGNTIYF; CDR3 DNA: TGTGCCAGCAGCTCCGGGCAGCCCCATTCTGGAAACACCATATATTTT
clone size: .; D gene: .; J gene: TRBJ1-1; V gene: TRBV5-1; CDR3 protein: CASSRPPNTEAFF; CDR3 DNA: TGCGCCAGCAGCCGACCCCCGAACACTGAAGCTTTCTTT
clone size: .; D gene: TRBD2; J gene: TRBJ2-1; V gene: TRBV20-1; CDR3 protein: CSSGGGFNEQFF; CDR3 DNA: TGCAGCTCTGGGGGGGGATTCAATGAGCAGTTCTTC
clone size: many; D gene: TRBD2; J gene: TRBJ2-1; V gene: TRBV7-9; CDR3 protein: CASSTTGLAIPNEQFF; CDR3 DNA: TGTGCCAGCAGCACAACGGGACTAGCTATTCCCAATGAGCAGTTCTTC
clone size: .; D gene: .; J gene: TRBJ2-3; V gene: TRBV6-1; CDR3 protein: CASSEEPIQGSDTQYF; CDR3 DNA: TGTGCCAGCAGTGAGGAACCCATTCAGGGGTCAGATACGCAGTATTTT
clone size: .; D gene: .; J gene: TRBJ1-2; V gene: TRBV20-1; CDR3 protein: CSASPPTVTGYTF; CDR3 DNA: TGCAGTGCTTCACCCCCGACAGTTACTGGCTACACCTTC
clone size: many; D gene: .; J gene: TRBJ1-1; V gene: TRBV6-5; CDR3 protein: CASSYSPAVAEAFF; CDR3 DNA: TGTGCCAGCAGTTACTCACCGGCGGTGGCTGAAGCTTTCTTT
clone size: few; D gene: .; J gene: TRBJ1-1; V gene: TRBV2; CDR3 protein: CASSVGAGLEAFF; CDR3 DNA: TGTGCCAGCAGTGTAGGCGCAGGTCTTGAAGCTTTCTTT
clone size: .; D gene: .; J gene: TRBJ1-4; V gene: TRBV6-4; CDR3 protein: CANKGEKLFF; CDR3 DNA: TGTGCCAATAAGGGTGAAAAACTGTTTTTT
clone size: .; D gene: .; J gene: TRBJ1-1; V gene: TRBV29-1; CDR3 protein: CSVEGQGNTEAFF; CDR3 DNA: TGCAGCGTTGAAGGGCAGGGCAACACTGAAGCTTTCTTT
clone size: few; D gene: .; J gene: TRBJ2-3; V gene: TRBV14; CDR3 protein: CASSRFPGTQYF; CDR3 DNA: TGTGCCAGCAGCCGCTTCCCGGGGACGCAGTATTTT
clone size: .; D gene: .; J gene: TRBJ1-3; V gene: TRBV6-5; CDR3 protein: CASIAVGNTIYF; CDR3 DNA: TGTGCCAGCATTGCGGTTGGAAACACCATATATTTT
clone size: few; D gene: .; J gene: TRBJ1-5; V gene: TRBV7-2; CDR3 protein: CASSSDYWGNQPQHF; CDR3 DNA: TGTGCCAGCAGCTCTGATTACTGGGGCAATCAGCCCCAGCATTTT
clone size: .; D gene: .; J gene: TRBJ1-3; V gene: TRBV7-2; CDR3 protein: CASSLVKGYLFGNTIYF; CDR3 DNA: TGTGCCAGCAGCTTAGTAAAGGGCTACCTCTTCGGAAACACCATATATTTT
clone size: .; D gene: .; J gene: TRBJ2-3; V gene: TRBV10-2; CDR3 protein: CASSGTVGRDTQYF; CDR3 DNA: TGCGCCAGCAGTGGGACAGTGGGTAGGGATACGCAGTATTTT
clone size: .; D gene: TRBD1; J gene: TRBJ2-4; V gene: TRBV20-1; CDR3 protein: CSARAGGDIQYF; CDR3 DNA: TGCAGTGCTAGAGCAGGGGGTGATATTCAGTACTTC
clone size: many; D gene: .; J gene: TRBJ2-3; V gene: TRBV4-3; CDR3 protein: CASSQDNMGGPAQYF; CDR3 DNA: TGCGCCAGCAGCCAAGATAATATGGGGGGGCCAGCGCAGTATTTT
clone size: many; D gene: .; J gene: TRBJ2-5; V gene: TRBV2; CDR3 protein: CASSGGLQETQYF; CDR3 DNA: TGTGCCAGCAGTGGCGGGCTTCAAGAGACCCAGTACTTC
clone size: .; D gene: .; J gene: TRBJ2-3; V gene: TRBV20-1; CDR3 protein: CSAKRAGAKDTQYF; CDR3 DNA: TGCAGTGCTAAAAGGGCGGGGGCCAAAGATACGCAGTATTTT
clone size: .; D gene: .; J gene: TRBJ2-2; V gene: TRBV5-1; CDR3 protein: CASSQLGPGIGGELFF; CDR3 DNA: TGCGCCAGCAGCCAACTTGGGCCGGGGATCGGAGGGGAGCTGTTTTTT
clone size: few; D gene: .; J gene: TRBJ1-5; V gene: TRBV12-3/TRBV12-4; CDR3 protein: CASSPTRQMNQPQHF; CDR3 DNA: TGTGCCAGCAGTCCCACGCGACAGATGAATCAGCCCCAGCATTTT
clone size: .; D gene: .; J gene: TRBJ1-1; V gene: TRBV7-2; CDR3 protein: CASSPLTEAFF; CDR3 DNA: TGTGCCAGCAGCCCCCTCACTGAAGCTTTCTTT
clone size: few; D gene: .; J gene: TRBJ2-3; V gene: TRBV7-8; CDR3 protein: CASSLGSGAEYTQYF; CDR3 DNA: TGTGCCAGCAGCTTAGGATCGGGTGCCGAATATACGCAGTATTTT
clone size: few; D gene: .; J gene: TRBJ2-3; V gene: TRBV5-1; CDR3 protein: CASSLAGTPFTDTQYF; CDR3 DNA: TGCGCCAGCAGCTTGGCGGGGACACCCTTCACAGATACGCAGTATTTT
clone size: many; D gene: TRBD1; J gene: TRBJ2-3; V gene: TRBV6-5; CDR3 protein: CASSHDRAPSTDTQYF; CDR3 DNA: TGTGCCAGCAGTCACGACAGGGCTCCTAGCACAGATACGCAGTATTTT
clone size: .; D gene: .; J gene: TRBJ1-2; V gene: TRBV12-3/TRBV12-4; CDR3 protein: CASKNQVVYGYTF; CDR3 DNA: TGTGCCAGCAAAAACCAGGTCGTCTATGGCTACACCTTC
clone size: few; D gene: TRBD1; J gene: TRBJ2-1; V gene: TRBV5-1; CDR3 protein: CASSFYWDRTYNEQFF; CDR3 DNA: TGCGCCAGCAGCTTTTATTGGGACAGGACCTACAATGAGCAGTTCTTC
clone size: .; D gene: TRBD2; J gene: TRBJ2-3; V gene: TRBV5-1; CDR3 protein: CASSWGLNGLAFTDTQYF; CDR3 DNA: TGCGCCAGCAGCTGGGGCCTAAATGGACTAGCTTTCACAGATACGCAGTATTTT
clone size: .; D gene: TRBD2; J gene: TRBJ2-7; V gene: TRBV6-1; CDR3 protein: CASSEGVAGTYEQYF; CDR3 DNA: TGTGCCAGCAGTGAAGGAGTAGCGGGGACTTACGAGCAGTACTTC
clone size: many; D gene: TRBD2; J gene: TRBJ2-1; V gene: TRBV20-1; CDR3 protein: CSVHNGRDGYNEQFF; CDR3 DNA: TGCAGTGTTCATAATGGGAGGGATGGCTACAATGAGCAGTTCTTC
clone size: few; D gene: .; J gene: TRBJ1-3; V gene: TRBV19; CDR3 protein: CASTPDSSGNTIYF; CDR3 DNA: TGTGCCAGTACTCCGGATAGCTCTGGAAACACCATATATTTT
clone size: few; D gene: .; J gene: TRBJ2-1; V gene: TRBV6-2/TRBV6-3; CDR3 protein: CASSYSKRGGGGNEQFF; CDR3 DNA: TGTGCCAGCAGTTACTCGAAAAGAGGGGGGGGTGGCAATGAGCAGTTCTTC